A single sample gave rise to the 31 T cell receptor beta chains below, sequenced in a study of T cells expressing NK-cell markers. TCRdb re-called the 5' RACE reads; every CDR3 protein appears as one record, without DNA. The table lists a few hundred thousand distinct CDR3 sequences. The sequencing sample was made of blood T cells: a sorted CD56 or NKG2C T cell subset, CD4+ or CD8+ T cells, or bulk PBMC T cells (not recorded which). The receptor source for this set is a man between 18 and 29 years old in good health.

This chain connects TRBV4-1 to TRBJ1-3; TCRdb's assignment of TRBD1 cannot be checked, as there is no DNA. The CDR3 has 17 residues. Germline CDR1 MGHRA, CDR2 YSYEKL. CDR3 region: CASSSERGRGPGNTIYF.

The chain recombines TRBV28 with TRBJ2-3; TCRdb's D call of TRBD2 is untestable without DNA. This CDR3 has 19 residues. CDR1 and CDR2 (germline): MDHEN, SYDVKM. The CDR3 reads CASSPHGLAGGPSMDTQYF.

V gene TRBV12-3 or TRBV12-4 combines with J gene TRBJ2-3; no DNA is available, so the TRBD2 call from TCRdb remains unchecked. The CDR3 loop spans 12 amino acids. The CDR3 reads CASSRTSGTQYF.

This chain links TRBV25-1 with TRBJ1-4. CDR1 and CDR2 (germline): MGHDK, SYGVNS. The length of the CDR3 is 13 residues. CDR3 protein: CASRYQNNEKLFF.

The gene calls are TRBV25-1 and TRBJ2-7; TCRdb returns TRBD2, unconfirmable since there is no DNA. This CDR3 is 14 amino acids long. Germline CDR1 MGHDK, CDR2 SYGVNS. The CDR3: CASSTLGGGYEQYF.

J is TRBJ2-5 and V is TRBV5-1; TCRdb picks TRBD2, but there is no DNA to check that call. Germline CDR1 reads SGHRS; CDR2 reads YFSETQ. CDR3 length: 14 amino acids. CDR3 loop: CASGPRGIQETQYF.

This chain joins TRBV11-2 and TRBJ2-4; no DNA is available, so the TRBD1 call from TCRdb remains unchecked. Per germline, CDR1 SGHAT and CDR2 FQNNGV. This CDR3 is built from 15 residues. The CDR3 sequence is CASSLLGTGGEEGYF. Full variable domain (missing parts from reference TRBV11-2 and TRBJ2-4): EAGVAQSPRYKIIEKRQSVAFWCNPISGHATLYWYQQILGQGPKLLIQFQNNGVVDDSQLPKDRFSAERLKGVDSTLKIQPAKLEDSAVYLCASSLLGTGGEEGYFGAGTRLSVL.

The V and J genes are TRBV5-1 and TRBJ1-1. The CDR3 has 14 amino acids. The V gene's germline CDR1 is SGHRS and CDR2 YFSETQ. The CDR3 loop is CASSLGHLNTEAFF.

The chain uses TRBV5-6 and TRBJ2-1. Per the germline V gene, CDR1 is SGHDT and CDR2 is YYEEEE. CDR3 length: 14 amino acids. The CDR3 is CASSWTGPYNEQFF.

This chain uses TRBV24-1 with TRBJ1-3. CDR3 length equals 13 residues. Germline assignment: CDR1 KGHDR and CDR2 SFDVKD. CDR3 sequence reads: CATSDFFGNTIYF.

The chain carries TRBV20-1 and TRBJ2-5; checking the TCRdb D call of TRBD1 is not possible without DNA. CDR1 is DFQATT and CDR2 is SNEGSKA in the germline V gene (reference sequence). CDR3 length: 15 residues. The CDR3: CSATTSLGARETQYF.

This chain connects TRBV18 to TRBJ2-1; the D call from TCRdb, TRBD2, cannot be confirmed without DNA. Germline V gene lookup returns CDR1 KGHSH and CDR2 LQKENI. The CDR3 runs to 16 residues. This CDR3 reads CASSPPQREVNNEQFF. Full variable domain (missing parts from reference TRBV18 and TRBJ2-1): NAGVMQNPRHLVRRRGQEARLRCSPMKGHSHVYWYRQLPEEGLKFMVYLQKENIIDESGMPKERFSAEFPKEGPSILRIQQVVRGDSAAYFCASSPPQREVNNEQFFGPGTRLTVL.

The V call is TRBV5-1, the J call TRBJ2-2; TCRdb indicates TRBD2, and absent DNA this call remains unverified. There are 16 residues in the CDR3. Germline V CDR1 and CDR2: SGHRS, YFSETQ. CDR3 sequence: CASSTPAGGPTGELFF.

The chain has TRBV5-1 and TRBJ1-4; the TCRdb D gene call, TRBD1, has no DNA to confirm it. CDR3 length: 15 amino acids. Germline V gives CDR1 SGHRS, CDR2 YFSETQ. CDR3 sequence reads: CASSSETGSSEKLFF.

The CDR3 reads CASSPSGRRNTDTQYF. J is TRBJ2-3 and V is TRBV7-2; the D call from TCRdb, TRBD2, cannot be confirmed without DNA. The CDR3 covers 16 residues. The germline V gene has CDR1 SGHTA and CDR2 FQGNSA.

The chain joins TRBV7-2 to TRBJ2-1; the TRBD2 assignment by TCRdb is unverifiable without DNA. This CDR3 comprises 17 residues. From germline, CDR1 is SGHTA and CDR2 FQGNSA. CDR3 sequence: CASSSLLAGRVFNEQFF.

V gene TRBV5-6 combines with J gene TRBJ2-7; TCRdb lists TRBD1, though no DNA is available to test this call. This CDR3 is 13 amino acids long. Germline CDR1 reads SGHDT; CDR2 reads YYEEEE. This CDR3 is CASSPTDFYEQYF.

J is TRBJ2-5 and V is TRBV2; TCRdb proposes TRBD2, but this gene call is untestable without DNA. The length of the CDR3 is 17 residues. Per germline, CDR1 SNHLY and CDR2 FYNNEI. The CDR3 loop is CASSVIGLAEIKETQYF.

The V gene is TRBV5-1, the J gene TRBJ1-2. The germline gives CDR1 SGHRS, CDR2 YFSETQ. CDR3 length: 12 residues. The CDR3 spells CASSLGESGYTF.

This chain connects TRBV12-3 or TRBV12-4 to TRBJ2-1; no DNA is available, so the TRBD1 call from TCRdb remains unchecked. CDR3 length: 13 residues. CDR3 residues: CASSLAQGREWFF.

This chain joins TRBV6-1 and TRBJ2-3; checking the TCRdb D call of TRBD1 is not possible without DNA. Germline-derived CDR1 and CDR2 are MNHNS and SASEGT. This CDR3 has 13 amino acids. CDR3 loop: CASTPWGTDTQYF.

The V call is TRBV12-3 or TRBV12-4, the J call TRBJ2-2; TCRdb's assignment of TRBD1 cannot be checked, as there is no DNA. This CDR3 region has 13 residues. CDR3 amino acids: CASSGAGTGELFF.

V usage is TRBV7-9 and J usage is TRBJ2-1; the D call from TCRdb, TRBD2, cannot be confirmed without DNA. Germline loops: CDR1 SEHNR, CDR2 FQNEAQ (reference sequence). The CDR3 spans 12 residues. The CDR3 loop is CASSLGPEGPFF. Combining the CDR3 with reference TRBV7-9 and TRBJ2-1 gives the whole variable domain DTGVSQNPRHKITKRGQNVTFRCDPISEHNRLYWYRQTLGQGPEFLTYFQNEAQLEKSRLLSDRFSAERPKGSFSTLEIQRTEQGDSAMYLCASSLGPEGPFFGPGTRLTVL.

The chain is built from TRBV27 and TRBJ2-3; TCRdb designates TRBD2, a call that cannot be tested without DNA. Germline V lookup: CDR1 MNHEY, CDR2 SMNVEV (reference sequence). This CDR3 comprises 16 residues. This CDR3 is CASSLGTGVGTDTQYF.

This chain connects TRBV16 to TRBJ1-1; TCRdb indicates TRBD1, and absent DNA this call remains unverified. This CDR3 comprises 14 residues. Per the germline V gene, CDR1 is KGHSY and CDR2 is FQNENV. CDR3 in amino acids: CASSQFVDMSQAFF. Combining the CDR3 with reference TRBV16 and TRBJ1-1 gives the whole variable domain GEEVAQTPKHLVRGEGQKAKLYCAPIKGHSYVFWYQQVLKNEFKFLISFQNENVFDETGMPKERFSAKCLPNSPCSLEIQATKLEDSAVYFCASSQFVDMSQAFFGQGTRLTVV.

This sequence joins TRBV12-3 or TRBV12-4 and TRBJ2-7; TCRdb indicates TRBD1, and absent DNA this call remains unverified. The CDR3 runs to 15 residues. The CDR3 loop reads CASSNLGTQEDEQYF.

The J gene is TRBJ2-7, the V gene TRBV24-1; TCRdb outputs TRBD2, but without DNA this stays unchecked. Germline CDR1 and CDR2: KGHDR and SFDVKD. This CDR3 has 13 amino acids. The CDR3 reads CATGTAGDGEQYF.

V and J are TRBV3-1 and TRBJ2-4. Germline V gives CDR1 LGHDT, CDR2 YNNKEL (reference sequence). The CDR3 loop spans 15 amino acids. CDR3 in amino acids: CASSQDGSSGNIQYF.

The chain links TRBV12-3 or TRBV12-4 to TRBJ1-4; the TRBD1 assignment by TCRdb is unverifiable without DNA. There are 13 residues in the CDR3. CDR3 amino acids: CASSFPLDEKLFF.

J is TRBJ1-2 and V is TRBV20-1. The CDR3 is 13 amino acids. CDR1 and CDR2 from the germline V gene are DFQATT and SNEGSKA (reference sequence). CDR3 amino acids: CSASDSKTYGYTF.

V and J are TRBV5-5 and TRBJ2-1; TCRdb's D call, TRBD1, is unchecked because there is no DNA. The germline gives CDR1 SGHKS, CDR2 YYEKEE (reference sequence). The CDR3 consists of 16 residues. CDR3 sequence: CASSVWGGETYNEQFF. The whole variable domain, filled in from reference TRBV5-5 and TRBJ2-1, reads DAGVTQSPTHLIKTRGQQVTLRCSPISGHKSVSWYQQVLGQGPQFIFQYYEKEERGRGNFPDRFSARQFPNYSSELNVNALLLGDSALYLCASSVWGGETYNEQFFGPGTRLTVL.